One and the same sample provided the 24 T cell receptor beta chains below, sequenced in a study of CDR3 diversity in severe acne. TCRdb reprocessed the PCR reads via MiXCR and lists one record per CDR3 protein. The sample holds tens of thousands of distinct CDR3 sequences, approximately 51% seen once. The source material was blood. Every receptor here comes from a male donor in good health, without acne.

This clonotype showed up many times. This rearrangement joins TRBV28 to TRBJ1-6; D not certain. The germline CDR1 and CDR2 sequences are MDHEN and SYDVKM. The V end was cut by 4 bases, the J end by 8 bases, with 15 bases between. The CDR3 has 15 residues. In DNA form, the CDR3 reads TGTGCCAGCAGTTCGGGCCGCAGAACCGATTCACCCCTCCACTTT. Residues: CASSSGRRTDSPLHF.

This clonotype was picked up a small number of times. One base away lies a much larger clone, so this may be a sequencing read error. V usage is TRBV5-4 and J usage is TRBJ2-7; D is perhaps TRBD2 (5 bases). CDR3 length: 12 residues. Germline lookup yields CDR1 SGHNT and CDR2 YYREEE (reference sequence). The CDR3 sequence is CASSSDYYGQYF. The CDR3 nucleotides are TGTGCCAGCAGCTCTGACTACTACGGGCAGTACTTC.

This clonotype was found a few times. This chain links TRBV10-3 with TRBJ2-7; D gene uncertain. The V gene's germline CDR1 is ENHRY and CDR2 SYGVKD. Trimming cost V 1 base and J 2 bases, with 3 bases left between them. The CDR3 runs 12 residues. The CDR3, as DNA: TGTGCCATCAGTGAGTTACCCTACGAGCAGTACTTC. It is translated as CAISELPYEQYF.

This clonotype has a single count. This rearrangement joins TRBV7-3 to TRBJ1-5; D is perhaps TRBD1 (6 bases). The CDR3 runs to 15 residues. The germline CDR1 and CDR2 sequences are SGHTA and FQGTGA. Trimming shortened V by 4 bases and J by 0 bases, and 10 bases separated the two germline ends. The CDR3 loop is CASSWRTVSNQPQHF. DNA of the CDR3: TGTGCCAGCAGCTGGCGGACAGTTAGCAATCAGCCCCAGCATTTT.

J is TRBJ2-7 and V is TRBV7-9, with D possibly being TRBD1 (6 bases). The CDR3 has 13 amino acids. Trimming shortened V by 3 bases and J by 3 bases, and 9 bases separated the two germline ends. Germline values: CDR1 SEHNR, CDR2 FQNEAQ (reference sequence). Written as DNA, the CDR3 is TGTGCCAGCAGCTTGCAGGGGCTCTACGAGCAGTACTTC. This translates into CASSLQGLYEQYF.

This clonotype is deemed medium-sized. The chain employs TRBV20-1 and TRBJ2-7; 8 nucleotides agree with TRBD1. Germline loops: CDR1 DFQATT, CDR2 SNEGSKA (reference sequence). The ends lost 5 bases at V and 3 bases at J; junction bases unmatched: 9. The CDR3 totals 14 residues. The CDR3 here is CSAPRGTGIYEQYF. CDR3 nucleotide sequence: TGCAGTGCTCCCCGCGGGACAGGTATCTACGAGCAGTACTTC.

This sequence joins TRBV11-2 and TRBJ2-7; tentatively, D is TRBD2 (5 bases). The CDR3 sequence is 13 residues long. CDR1 is SGHAT, CDR2 FQNNGV, per germline. V lost 5 bases and J lost 4, with 12 bases in between. CDR3 coding DNA: TGTGCCAGCAGCGTTGGGAGTAGTTACGAGCAGTACTTC. Its protein is CASSVGSSYEQYF.

This clonotype was observed a handful of times. This chain connects TRBV2 to TRBJ1-2, with a possible D match to TRBD1 (6 bases). Germline loops: CDR1 SNHLY, CDR2 FYNNEI. Trimming took 4 bases from V and 4 from J, leaving 10 bases between them. This CDR3 contains 13 residues. The CDR3 DNA is TGTGCCAGCAGTGTACAGGGTATCTATGGCTACACCTTC. It translates to CASSVQGIYGYTF.

The chain employs TRBV5-6 and TRBJ1-2, with 10 nucleotides matching TRBD1. The CDR3 runs to 15 residues. The V segment lost 4 bases and the J segment 3 bases; nucleotides outside the gene matches: 6. Germline-derived CDR1 and CDR2 are SGHDT and YYEEEE. The CDR3, as DNA: TGTGCCAGCAGCAGCCGGGACAGGGGTGACTATGGCTACACCTTC. Amino acid sequence: CASSSRDRGDYGYTF.

The rearrangement joins TRBV25-1 to TRBJ1-4; 7 bases line up with TRBD1. This CDR3 comprises 16 residues. Trimming at V came to 6 bases and at J to 0 bases, leaving 7 bases not matched to a gene. The germline CDR1 and CDR2 sequences are MGHDK and SYGVNS. CDR3 sequence: CASSPGTVATNEKLFF. Here the CDR3 DNA reads TGTGCCAGCAGCCCTGGGACAGTGGCAACTAATGAAAAACTGTTTTTT.

CDR3 region: CASSLVEHEQYF. The CDR3 DNA sequence: TGCGCCAGCAGCTTGGTAGAGCACGAGCAGTACTTC. The V gene is TRBV5-1, the J gene TRBJ2-7, with no clear D. Germline loops: CDR1 SGHRS, CDR2 YFSETQ. The CDR3 has 12 amino acids. V was trimmed by 0 bases and J by 5 bases, leaving 6 bases between them.

At least ten counts were recorded for this clonotype. The V and J genes are TRBV7-9 and TRBJ1-4; 7 nucleotides agree with TRBD1. The germline V gene has CDR1 SEHNR and CDR2 FQNEAQ (reference sequence). The CDR3 is 17 amino acids. The trim removed 4 bases at V and 8 bases at J, leaving 16 bases unmatched. CDR3 amino acids: CASSSDRTAIGIEKLFF. CDR3 nucleotides: TGTGCCAGCAGCTCGGACAGGACCGCTATCGGAATCGAAAAACTGTTTTTT.

This chain joins TRBV7-6 and TRBJ1-1; D not resolved. The V and J ends lost 3 bases and 4 bases respectively, with 12 bases between them. This CDR3 is 14 amino acids long. The V gene's germline CDR1 is SGHVS and CDR2 FNYEAQ. The CDR3 is CASSFILGSTEAFF. Written as DNA, the CDR3 is TGTGCCAGCAGCTTTATCCTGGGGAGCACTGAAGCTTTCTTT.

In its sample, this clonotype is medium-sized. CDR3 coding DNA: TGTGCCACCAGCAGAGAAGGTTACAGGGGAGCCGGAAACACCATATATTTT. Amino acids: CATSREGYRGAGNTIYF. The chain carries TRBV15 and TRBJ1-3, with TRBD1 identical over 7 bases. The CDR3 loop spans 17 amino acids. Trimming took 0 bases from V and 4 from J; bases not matched to a gene: 9. Germline lookup yields CDR1 LNHNV and CDR2 YYDKDF (reference sequence).

V gene TRBV7-6 combines with J gene TRBJ2-7, with D possibly TRBD2 on 7 matching bases. Trimming removed 5 bases at V and 1 base at J, with 12 bases between. This CDR3 contains 14 residues. Germline assignment: CDR1 SGHVS and CDR2 FNYEAQ. This CDR3 reads CASSPQGGSYEQYF. The CDR3 DNA sequence: TGTGCCAGCAGCCCACAGGGAGGGTCCTACGAGCAGTACTTC.

This clonotype was seen at least ten times. The J gene is TRBJ2-7, the V gene TRBV6-5, with 8 bases identical to TRBD1. V shed 4 bases, J shed 2 bases, and the junction held 7 bases outside the gene matches. CDR3 size: 15 residues. Germline assignment: CDR1 MNHEY and CDR2 SVGAGI. The CDR3: CASSWAGTGPYEQYF. In DNA form, the CDR3 reads TGTGCCAGCAGTTGGGCCGGGACAGGTCCCTACGAGCAGTACTTC.

J is TRBJ1-1 and V is TRBV9; D is unresolved. Germline CDR1 and CDR2: SGDLS and YYNGEE. Trimming shortened V by 0 bases and J by 1 base, and 7 bases separated the two germline ends. The CDR3 is 14 residues long. This CDR3 reads CASSVGVANTEAFF. In DNA form, the CDR3 reads TGTGCCAGCAGCGTAGGAGTGGCGAACACTGAAGCTTTCTTT.

The V gene is TRBV5-1, the J gene TRBJ1-2, with D uncertain. CDR3 length: 14 amino acids. CDR1 SGHRS and CDR2 YFSETQ come from the germline V gene. Deletions cut 2 bases from V and 2 bases from J, with 10 bases between. For the CDR3, the DNA is TGCGCCAGCAGCTTCGACATCGCGAACTATGGCTACACCTTC. Encoded protein: CASSFDIANYGYTF.

The V call is TRBV2, the J call TRBJ2-3; D is undetermined. Germline CDR1 SNHLY, CDR2 FYNNEI. The germline V and J ends were trimmed by 3 bases and 2 bases, with 15 bases remaining between them. The CDR3 spans 16 residues. CDR3 amino acids: CASSDSRPAYTDTQYF. The CDR3 DNA is TGTGCCAGCAGTGATAGTAGGCCCGCTTACACAGATACGCAGTATTTT.

This clonotype was counted ten times or more. J is TRBJ2-2 and V is TRBV9; unclear D gene. CDR1 and CDR2 from the germline V gene are SGDLS and YYNGEE. The CDR3 extends over 14 amino acids. Between the trimmed V and J ends, which lost 6 bases and 0 bases, there was a span of 9 bases. The CDR3: CASTWTSNTGELFF. CDR3 DNA sequence: TGTGCCAGCACCTGGACCTCGAACACCGGGGAGCTGTTTTTT. Filled out from reference TRBV9 and TRBJ2-2, the complete variable domain reads DSGVTQTPKHLITATGQRVTLRCSPRSGDLSVYWYQQSLDQGLQFLIQYYNGEERAKGNILERFSAQQFPDLHSELNLSSLELGDSALYFCASTWTSNTGELFFGEGSRLTVL.

V is TRBV20-1 and J is TRBJ1-3; D is uncertain. Trimming cost V 1 base and J 5 bases, with 18 bases left between them. This CDR3 is 16 amino acids long. CDR1 and CDR2 from the germline V gene are DFQATT and SNEGSKA (reference sequence). The CDR3 region is CSARGLGSDFRNTIYF. Written as DNA, the CDR3 is TGCAGTGCTAGAGGTCTCGGTTCGGACTTCCGAAACACCATATATTTT.

The chain joins TRBV6-5 to TRBJ1-1; D is uncertain. The V end lost 5 bases, the J end lost 4 bases, and 14 bases lay between the germline ends. Per germline, CDR1 MNHEY and CDR2 SVGAGI. CDR3 length equals 14 residues. The CDR3 loop reads CASSGRWEVTEAFF. CDR3 nucleotide sequence: TGTGCCAGCAGTGGAAGGTGGGAGGTCACTGAAGCTTTCTTT.

This clonotype has a handful of counts. This CDR3 fails to terminate in the conserved phenylalanine or tryptophan, so it likely reflects a read error. The limits of the CDR3 on the DNA are not certain, so only TCRdb's listed CDR3 is given. This chain uses TRBV5-1 with TRBJ1-1; the table gives TRBD1 as D, unverified against the DNA. The CDR3 contains 9 residues when both ends are counted. In germline, CDR1 is SGHRS, CDR2 YFSETQ. CDR3 amino acids: CASSLGPGQ.

This clonotype was counted a few times. J is TRBJ1-1 and V is TRBV2; TRBD1 is a possible D gene (5 bases). Germline V lookup: CDR1 SNHLY, CDR2 FYNNEI. The CDR3 covers 12 residues. With 4 bases removed from V and 5 bases from J, the gap between germline ends came to 8 bases. In DNA, the CDR3 is TGTGCCAGCAGTGTGGACACGACTGAAGCTTTCTTT. Translated, it gives CASSVDTTEAFF.